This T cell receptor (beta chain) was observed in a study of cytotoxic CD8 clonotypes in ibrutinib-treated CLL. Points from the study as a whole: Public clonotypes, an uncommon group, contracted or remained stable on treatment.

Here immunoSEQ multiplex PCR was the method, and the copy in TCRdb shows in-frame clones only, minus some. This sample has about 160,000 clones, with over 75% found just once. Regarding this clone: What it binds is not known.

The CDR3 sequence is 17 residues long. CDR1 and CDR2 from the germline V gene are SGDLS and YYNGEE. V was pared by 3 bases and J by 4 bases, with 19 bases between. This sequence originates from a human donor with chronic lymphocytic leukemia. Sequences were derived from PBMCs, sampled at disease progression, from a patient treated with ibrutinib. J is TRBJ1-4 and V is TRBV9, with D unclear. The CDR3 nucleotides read TGTGCCAGCAGCGCGAACTTAGACGGAAGGGATAATGAAAAACTGTTTTTT. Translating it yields CASSANLDGRDNEKLFF.